This T cell receptor (beta chain) was sequenced in a study of cytomegalovirus exposure and HLA in healthy donors. Study-wide findings and caveats: In a later analysis, TCR beta V- and J-gene trimming was associated with a missense DCLRE1C variant. When the data were analyzed later, several of the most significant clusters appeared to be linked to common viral pathogens. Later analysis revealed greater clonal expansion in HLA-associated TCR beta chains than in equally common others.

Primers for the PCR totalled 60 Vbeta and 13 Jbeta. TCRdb's copy holds only in-frame clones and misses some; the assay was immunoSEQ multiplex PCR. The table lists fewer than 200,000 clones, about 85% of them singletons. The CDR3 contains 13 residues. Germline CDR1 is SQVTM and CDR2 is ANQGSEA. With 8 bases removed from V and 2 bases from J, the gap between germline ends came to 15 bases. Comments on this clone: Its cognate antigen is unknown.

The chain has TRBV29-1 and TRBJ1-1; TRBD1 is a possible D gene (5 bases). The sample was PBMCs. This receptor was obtained from a boy aged 2-9 years in good health and CMV-seronegative. The CDR3 sequence is CSSLPRGNTEAFF. CDR3 in DNA: TGCAGCTCCTTACCAAGGGGTAACACTGAAGCTTTCTTT.